A selection of T cell receptor beta chains follows, all from one sample in a study of T-cell memory formation after mild COVID-19. TCRdb analysed the 5' RACE reads with MiXCR anew, one entry per CDR3 protein. The profile shows approximately 190,000 distinct CDR3 sequences, around 19% of them singletons. The material sequenced was PBMCs or a T cell subset sorted from them (not recorded which). These receptors were obtained from an adult woman who had mild COVID-19 (a few samples of this study predate the infection). Cell type and time point are not known. CDR3s include the opening cysteine and the closing phenylalanine or tryptophan. A D gene is named only where the DNA matches it firmly. Some rows have no size entry. The others give once, few or many, or a class for an expanded clone.

TRBV6-1	NA	few	TRBJ1-3	CASTVATGTGNTIYF	TGTGCCAGCACGGTGGCAACGGGTACTGGAAACACCATATATTTT
TRBV5-1	TRBD2	few	TRBJ2-3	CASSAGLAGAASTDTQYF	TGCGCCAGCAGCGCTGGACTAGCGGGGGCCGCTAGCACAGATACGCAGTATTTT
TRBV20-1	TRBD1	once	TRBJ1-2	CSASGKGASGYTF	TGCAGTGCTAGTGGGAAGGGGGCTAGTGGCTACACCTTC
TRBV2	NA	few	TRBJ1-1	CASRRTVNTEAFF	TGTGCCAGCCGAAGGACAGTGAACACTGAAGCTTTCTTT
TRBV18	NA	many	TRBJ2-1	CASSPQGGNEQFF	TGTGCCAGCTCACCCCAGGGAGGCAATGAGCAGTTCTTC
TRBV20-1	TRBD1	few	TRBJ1-5	CSARTSGDRGIGNQPQHF	TGCAGTGCTAGAACCTCAGGGGACAGGGGTATCGGCAATCAGCCCCAGCATTTT
TRBV3-1	TRBD2	NA	TRBJ2-5	CASSQPRRGVSETQYF	TGTGCCAGCAGCCAACCCAGGCGGGGGGTCTCAGAGACCCAGTACTTC
TRBV2	NA	NA	TRBJ2-2	CASSRYRSTGELFF	TGTGCCAGCAGCAGATACCGGAGCACCGGGGAGCTGTTTTTT
TRBV4-2	TRBD1	few	TRBJ1-1	CASSSRDRGWDTEAFF	TGTGCCAGCAGCTCCCGGGACAGGGGATGGGACACTGAAGCTTTCTTT
TRBV5-1	TRBD1	NA	TRBJ1-1	CASRPGQTNTEAFF	TGCGCCAGCAGGCCGGGACAGACGAACACTGAAGCTTTCTTT
TRBV13	TRBD1	few	TRBJ2-1	CASSRRQGGIDEQFF	TGTGCCAGCAGCCGACGACAGGGGGGAATCGATGAGCAGTTCTTC
TRBV6-5	NA	few	TRBJ2-3	CASSYSSGEPTDTQYF	TGTGCCAGCAGTTACTCATCGGGGGAGCCCACAGATACGCAGTATTTT
TRBV5-1	NA	NA	TRBJ2-3	CASSPDSRVDTQYF	TGCGCCAGCAGCCCTGACTCCCGTGTGGATACGCAGTATTTT
TRBV20-1	NA	NA	TRBJ1-2	CSARDFLPENYGYTF	TGCAGTGCTAGAGATTTTCTCCCGGAAAACTATGGCTACACCTTC
TRBV24-1	NA	few	TRBJ2-1	CATSDGRSNEQFF	TGTGCCACCAGTGATGGGAGATCCAATGAGCAGTTCTTC
TRBV12-3/TRBV12-4	TRBD1	NA	TRBJ1-1	CASSWGPDRGNTEAFF	TGTGCCAGCAGTTGGGGGCCCGACAGGGGGAACACTGAAGCTTTCTTT
TRBV5-1	TRBD2	many	TRBJ2-3	CASSQSGTSTDTQYF	TGCGCCAGCAGCCAGAGCGGGACTAGCACAGATACGCAGTATTTT
TRBV5-1	TRBD1	few	TRBJ1-2	CASSVGQGKANYGYTF	TGCGCCAGCAGCGTCGGACAGGGTAAAGCTAACTATGGCTACACCTTC
TRBV12-3/TRBV12-4	TRBD1	NA	TRBJ2-5	CASSSTTGGEQTQYF	TGTGCCAGCAGTTCCACGACAGGGGGCGAACAGACCCAGTACTTC
TRBV12-2	NA	NA	TRBJ2-5	CASRRPLGTSEGRGLKTQYF	TGTGCAAGTCGCCGCCCCTTGGGAACTTCGGAGGGACGGGGACTAAAGACCCAGTACTTC
TRBV11-1	NA	many	TRBJ1-2	CASSLDAGGGYTF	TGTGCCAGCAGTCTCGACGCGGGTGGTGGCTACACCTTC
TRBV29-1	TRBD1	NA	TRBJ1-2	CSVLGPGTGFFNYGYTF	TGCAGCGTTTTGGGACCCGGGACAGGATTTTTTAACTATGGCTACACCTTC
TRBV7-9	NA	NA	TRBJ2-3	CGTQMGSASRDTQYF	TGTGGCACCCAGATGGGCTCGGCTAGCAGGGATACGCAGTATTTT
TRBV4-3	NA	few	TRBJ2-1	CASSQDVAGLSYNEQFF	TGCGCCAGCAGCCAAGATGTTGCGGGTTTATCCTACAATGAGCAGTTCTTC
TRBV15	NA	NA	TRBJ1-5	CATSRDNQPQHF	TGTGCCACCAGCAGAGACAATCAGCCCCAGCATTTT
TRBV6-6	NA	NA	TRBJ2-7	CASSSRGQLSYEQYF	TGTGCCAGCAGTTCAAGGGGCCAACTATCCTACGAGCAGTACTTC
TRBV29-1	NA	NA	TRBJ2-5	CSVADSQETQYF	TGCAGCGTTGCTGACAGCCAAGAGACCCAGTACTTC
TRBV27	TRBD1	NA	TRBJ1-4	CASSPQGQGGKLFF	TGTGCCAGCAGTCCCCAGGGACAGGGAGGGAAACTGTTTTTT
TRBV10-3	TRBD2	once	TRBJ2-7	CAISEGTSGSYEQYF	TGTGCCATCAGTGAAGGGACTAGCGGGAGTTACGAGCAGTACTTC
TRBV25-1	NA	NA	TRBJ1-6	CATGDGSYNSPLHF	TGTGCCACGGGCGATGGCTCCTATAATTCACCCCTCCACTTT
TRBV30	NA	NA	TRBJ1-4	CAWSVSRGSGEKLFF	TGTGCCTGGAGTGTAAGTCGTGGATCCGGGGAAAAACTGTTTTTT
TRBV7-9	NA	NA	TRBJ1-1	CASSLLPQRTEAFF	TGTGCCAGCAGCTTATTACCCCAGAGGACTGAAGCTTTCTTT
TRBV20-1	NA	few	TRBJ1-2	CSASPGDSGRSYGYTF	TGCAGTGCTAGTCCGGGGGACTCGGGGCGTAGCTATGGCTACACCTTC
TRBV6-2/TRBV6-3	NA	few	TRBJ2-7	CASSDSGTQYF	TGTGCCAGCAGCGATTCAGGGACGCAGTACTTC
TRBV7-9	NA	few	TRBJ1-2	CASSLATEYGYTF	TGTGCCAGCAGCTTGGCCACAGAGTATGGCTACACCTTC
TRBV5-4	TRBD2	few	TRBJ2-1	CASSLTSGRAENEQFF	TGTGCCAGCAGCTTAACTAGCGGGAGGGCCGAAAATGAGCAGTTCTTC
TRBV3-1	NA	NA	TRBJ2-7	CASSPRTQSYEQYF	TGTGCCAGCAGCCCCCGGACCCAGTCCTACGAGCAGTACTTC
TRBV5-1	TRBD1	few	TRBJ2-1	CASSSTGWQYNEQFF	TGCGCCAGCAGCTCGACAGGGTGGCAATACAATGAGCAGTTCTTC
TRBV12-3/TRBV12-4	NA	NA	TRBJ1-5	CASSLDRNQPQHF	TGTGCCAGCAGTTTAGACCGGAATCAGCCCCAGCATTTT
TRBV13	TRBD2	NA	TRBJ2-7	CASSTRTSGRYEQYF	TGTGCCAGCAGCACCCGGACTAGCGGGAGGTACGAGCAGTACTTC
TRBV7-2	TRBD2	medium-sized	TRBJ2-2	CASSRLAGGSPEKAGELFF	TGTGCCAGCAGCCGCCTAGCGGGAGGGTCGCCCGAGAAGGCCGGGGAGCTGTTTTTT
TRBV5-1	TRBD1	few	TRBJ2-7	CASSAGPGTASSYEQYF	TGCGCCAGCAGCGCTGGGCCCGGGACAGCGAGCTCCTACGAGCAGTACTTC
TRBV5-1	TRBD1	few	TRBJ1-4	CASSQRGQGQEKLFF	TGCGCCAGCAGCCAGCGGGGACAGGGCCAAGAAAAACTGTTTTTT
TRBV4-2	NA	many	TRBJ2-7	CASSQGASSYEQYF	TGTGCCAGCAGCCAAGGGGCCAGCTCCTACGAGCAGTACTTC
TRBV18	TRBD1	NA	TRBJ1-3	CASSPQQGEVGNTIYF	TGTGCCAGCTCACCCCAACAGGGGGAAGTCGGAAACACCATATATTTT
TRBV7-9	TRBD1	NA	TRBJ2-5	CASSRGTGAEETQYF	TGTGCCAGCAGCAGAGGGACAGGGGCCGAGGAGACCCAGTACTTC
TRBV10-3	TRBD1	NA	TRBJ1-3	CAISGQGGRNTIYF	TGTGCCATCAGTGGACAGGGCGGCAGAAACACCATATATTTT
TRBV4-3	NA	few	TRBJ2-1	CASSQDLSVSYNEQFF	TGCGCCAGCAGCCAAGATCTGTCCGTCTCCTACAATGAGCAGTTCTTC
TRBV18	NA	few	TRBJ2-2	CASRTPGTGELFF	TGTGCCAGCCGCACGCCTGGGACCGGGGAGCTGTTTTTT
TRBV12-3/TRBV12-4	TRBD2	few	TRBJ2-2	CASSATSGARHTGELFF	TGTGCCAGCAGTGCGACTAGCGGGGCACGACACACCGGGGAGCTGTTTTTT
TRBV20-1	NA	NA	TRBJ2-3	CSARDSYRGTDTQYF	TGCAGTGCTAGAGATTCGTACAGGGGCACAGATACGCAGTATTTT
TRBV6-2/TRBV6-3	TRBD2	NA	TRBJ2-2	CASSATSGSSTGELFF	TGTGCCAGCAGTGCCACTAGCGGGAGTAGCACCGGGGAGCTGTTTTTT
TRBV18	TRBD1	many	TRBJ1-5	CASSPADRGNQPQHF	TGTGCCAGCTCACCAGCGGACAGGGGCAATCAGCCCCAGCATTTT